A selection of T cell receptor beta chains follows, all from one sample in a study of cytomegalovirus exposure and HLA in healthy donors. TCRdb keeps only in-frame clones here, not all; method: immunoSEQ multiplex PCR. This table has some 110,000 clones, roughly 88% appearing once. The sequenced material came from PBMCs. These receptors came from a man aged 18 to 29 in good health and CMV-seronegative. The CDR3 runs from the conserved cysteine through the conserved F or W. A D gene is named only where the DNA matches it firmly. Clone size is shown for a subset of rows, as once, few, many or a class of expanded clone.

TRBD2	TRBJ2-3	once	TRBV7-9	TGTGCCAGCAGCTTAGTGGGAGGGTCAGATACGCAGTATTTT	CASSLVGGSDTQYF
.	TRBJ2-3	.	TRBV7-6	TGTGCCAGCAGCCCCCATATAGCAACTAGGCTGGCAGATACGCAGTATTTT	CASSPHIATRLADTQYF
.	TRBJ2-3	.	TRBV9	TGTGCCAGCAGCGTAGTCCCTCTCCCTAGCACAGATACGCAGTATTTT	CASSVVPLPSTDTQYF
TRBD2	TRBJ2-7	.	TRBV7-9	TGTGCCAGCAGCTTAGCGGGACTAGCGAGGGATGAGCAGTACTTC	CASSLAGLARDEQYF
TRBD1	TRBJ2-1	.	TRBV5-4	TGTGCCAGCACCCTTGGTGGGGCAGGGGGCTACAATGAGCAGTTCTTC	CASTLGGAGGYNEQFF
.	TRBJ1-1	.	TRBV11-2	TGTGCCAGCAGCCTCCGACAGAGCACCAAAAATGAAGCTTTCTTT	CASSLRQSTKNEAFF
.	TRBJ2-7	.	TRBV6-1	TGTGCCAGCAGTGAAGCGAACACCTACGAGCAGTACTTC	CASSEANTYEQYF
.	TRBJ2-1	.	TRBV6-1	TGTGCCAGCAGTGAAGCCCGCGGAGATGAGCAGTTCTTC	CASSEARGDEQFF
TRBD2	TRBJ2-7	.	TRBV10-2	TGCGCCACCTTCCTAGCGGAAATGGGCGAGCAGTACTTC	CATFLAEMGEQYF
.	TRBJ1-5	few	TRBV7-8	TGTGCCAGCAGCTTAGAATGGGGGCGCAATCAGCCCCAGCATTTT	CASSLEWGRNQPQHF
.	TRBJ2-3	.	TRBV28	TGTGCCAGCAGTTTTGCAGGGGGGCACAACCCGGCCCTTTTT	CASSFAGGHNPALF
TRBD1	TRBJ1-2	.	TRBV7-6	TGTGCCAGCAGCTTGGCCGGGACAGGGGGAGATAAAGCCTTC	CASSLAGTGGDKAF
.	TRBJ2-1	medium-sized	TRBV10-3	TGTGCCATCAGTGAGTCGATGGAGCTTTCTGGTTTCAATGAGCAGTTCTTC	CAISESMELSGFNEQFF
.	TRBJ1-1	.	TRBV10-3	TGTGCCATCAGTGATAGGACAGCTAGGAACACTGAAGCTTTCTTT	CAISDRTARNTEAFF
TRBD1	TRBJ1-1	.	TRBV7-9	TGTGCCAGCAGCCTCGGAGGTTACCGGGACAGGAGCGCCCGGGTTGAAGCTTTCTTT	CASSLGGYRDRSARVEAFF
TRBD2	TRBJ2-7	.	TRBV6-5	TGTGCCAGCAGTTACCCCCGCGACGGGGGGGGGTACGAGCAGTACTTC	CASSYPRDGGGYEQYF
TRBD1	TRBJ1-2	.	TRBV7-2	TGTGCCAGCAGCTTGGCCAGGGGGGAGTCTAGCTACACCTTC	CASSLARGESSYTF
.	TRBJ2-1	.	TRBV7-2	TGTGCCAGCAGCTTATATACTAGGAATACAGGGACCATCTACAATGAGCAGTTCTTC	CASSLYTRNTGTIYNEQFF
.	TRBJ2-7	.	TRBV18	TGTGCCAGCTCACCATCATCGCAGGGAAAGTACTTC	CASSPSSQGKYF
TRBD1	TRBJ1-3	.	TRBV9	TGTGCCAGCAGCACCGGACAGGGGCCGGGAAACACCATATATTTT	CASSTGQGPGNTIYF
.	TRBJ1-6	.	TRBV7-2	TGTGCCAGCAGCGAGGACAGAGAATATAATTCACCCCTCCACTTT	CASSEDREYNSPLHF
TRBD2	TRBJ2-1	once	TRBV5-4	TGTGCCAGCAGCTTGTTCCCTAGCGGGAGGAACGGTGAGCAGTTCTTC	CASSLFPSGRNGEQFF